This note documents a single TCR beta chain sequence. This clone came up once. Its antigen is still unknown. No per-base quality is available; no much larger clone lies one base away. V lost 4 bases and J lost 7 bases, and the count of bases not matched to a germline gene is 6. Looking up the germline V gene yields CDR1 SGHRS and CDR2 YFSETQ. The CDR3 contains 13 residues, cysteine and phenylalanine counted. Only CDR3 DNA is held: 39 bases, read in frame from base 1. The time point label for this specimen denotes: baseline before first vaccination. The vaccinee samples were drawn from two UK trials, COV001 and COV002, one of which was a single-blind randomized controlled phase 2/3 trial testing AZD1222 (ChAdOx1 nCoV-19) in healthy adults. For TCRbeta chain sequencing, PBMC samples from trial participants were taken at day 0 and at day 28 after the second dose. The CDR3 regions of human TCRbeta chains were analyzed by immunosequencing. In the authors' own workflow: TCRs in the repertoires were compared against a reference library of SARS-CoV-2-specific TCRs that had been generated with the MIRA antigen-specificity platform. Breadth was defined as the fraction of unique TCRs that were SARS-CoV-2-associated, and depth was defined as the fraction of total T cells that were SARS-CoV-2-associated. Each spike-specific TCR was assigned to its reactive spike region and to a CD4 or CD8 class using the MIRA data. Log10-transformed breadth and depth values were compared by one-way ANOVA with Sidak's multiple comparisons tests. TCRdb carries this immuneACCESS record with in-frame sequences only. Its versions omit some clonotypes, under half of them owing to an unresolved V gene in the studies checked, with the rest unexplained. V, J and clone size reflect that table, while D and trimming were determined from the DNA. The sample includes around 100,000 clones, with approximately 90% observed a single time. Of the sample, around 20% falls within the top ten clones.

The data originate from a study of T cell responses to AZD1222 COVID-19 vaccine (dated by TCRdb to the early 2020s). About the investigation overall: Because spike-specific TCR depth and breadth did not differ between the two schedules, AZD1222 recipients who got a second dose at roughly 4 weeks were pooled with those who got a second dose at roughly 12 weeks. A total of approximately 240 trial participants underwent TCR sequencing, of whom 200 to 220 had received two doses of AZD1222 and some 25 had received two doses of the MenACWY control vaccine. Enrollment into the trials was organized by age into subgroups of 18-55, 56-69 and 70-plus years, and those subgroups contained around 150, 28 and 57 TCR-sequenced participants, respectively.

The study at large found these results: Most participants were white British and females outnumbered males, and the authors suggested that clonal diversity may have been underestimated. Spike-specific TCR breadth and depth rose significantly after two AZD1222 doses compared with day 0 and with MenACWY recipients. The 56-69-year group was small, and its depth increase did not reach significance, likely because of low power. Because no day 14 peak-response samples were available, the repertoires could be characterized only after the peak T cell response. Reportedly, almost half of the unique spike-specific TCRs recognized epitopes lying outside the regions that are mutated in the B.1.351 and B.1.1.7 variants. Conclusions about previously exposed vaccinees are limited, since just a handful of AZD1222 recipients were seropositive for SARS-CoV-2 at baseline. The vaccine-associated CD4 TCRs covered the entire spike protein, and the dominant responses fell in regions 160-218 and 743-854.

Sequenced here: peripheral blood, sampled on day 0 of AZD1222 vaccination. Rearrangement joined TRBV5-1 to TRBJ2-5; TRBD2 lines up with 8 middle nucleotides. This clonotype was sampled from an adult in good health. The CDR3 reads CASSPAGRGTQYF. The base sequence is TGCGCCAGCAGCCCCGCCGGGAGGGGGACCCAGTACTTC.